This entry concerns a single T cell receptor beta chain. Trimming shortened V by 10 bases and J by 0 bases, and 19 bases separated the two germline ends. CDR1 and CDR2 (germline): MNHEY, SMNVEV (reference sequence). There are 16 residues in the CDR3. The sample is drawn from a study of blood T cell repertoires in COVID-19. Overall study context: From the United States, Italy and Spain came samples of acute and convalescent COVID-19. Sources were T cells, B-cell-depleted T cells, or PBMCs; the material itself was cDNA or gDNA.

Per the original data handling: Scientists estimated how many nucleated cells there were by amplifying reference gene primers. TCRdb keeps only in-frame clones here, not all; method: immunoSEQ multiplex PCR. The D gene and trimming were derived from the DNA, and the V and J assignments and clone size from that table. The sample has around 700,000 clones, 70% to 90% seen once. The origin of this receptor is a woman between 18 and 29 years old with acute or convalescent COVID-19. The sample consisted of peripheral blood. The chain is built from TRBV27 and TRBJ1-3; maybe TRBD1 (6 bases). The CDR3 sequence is CANPWRQAYSGNTIYF. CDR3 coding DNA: TGTGCCAACCCATGGAGACAGGCCTACTCTGGAAACACCATATATTTT.